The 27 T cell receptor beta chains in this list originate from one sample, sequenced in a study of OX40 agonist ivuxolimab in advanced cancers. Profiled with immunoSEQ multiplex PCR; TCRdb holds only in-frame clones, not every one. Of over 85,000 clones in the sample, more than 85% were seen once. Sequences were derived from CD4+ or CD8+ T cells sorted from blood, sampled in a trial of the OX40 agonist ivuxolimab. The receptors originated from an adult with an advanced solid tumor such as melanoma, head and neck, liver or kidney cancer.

CDR3 amino acids: CASSTRIGPYNEQFF. CDR3 bases: TGTGCCAGCAGTACAAGGATAGGACCCTACAATGAGCAGTTCTTC. V usage is TRBV6-6 and J usage is TRBJ2-1, with no clear D. V lost 5 bases to trimming and J lost 2 bases, with 13 bases between them. CDR1 is MNHNY and CDR2 is SVGAGI in the germline V gene (reference sequence). The CDR3 length is 15 residues.

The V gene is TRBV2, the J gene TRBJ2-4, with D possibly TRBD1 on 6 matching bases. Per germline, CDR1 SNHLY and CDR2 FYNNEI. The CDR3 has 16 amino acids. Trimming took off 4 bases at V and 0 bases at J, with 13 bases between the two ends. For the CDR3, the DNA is TGTGCCAGCAGTGTCACAGGGAACCTAGCCAAAAACATTCAGTACTTC. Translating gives CASSVTGNLAKNIQYF.

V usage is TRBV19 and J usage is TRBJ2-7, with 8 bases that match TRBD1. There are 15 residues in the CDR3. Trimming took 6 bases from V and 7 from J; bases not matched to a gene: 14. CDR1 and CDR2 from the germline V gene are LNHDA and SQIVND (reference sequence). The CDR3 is CASRGGQGAIWEQYF. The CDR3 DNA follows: TGTGCCAGTAGAGGAGGACAGGGCGCAATTTGGGAGCAGTACTTC.

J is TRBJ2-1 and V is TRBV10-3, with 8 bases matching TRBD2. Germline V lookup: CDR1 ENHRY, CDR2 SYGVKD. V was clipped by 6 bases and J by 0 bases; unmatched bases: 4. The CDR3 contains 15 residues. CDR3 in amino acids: CAIRNSGNSYNEQFF. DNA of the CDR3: TGTGCCATCAGGAATAGCGGGAACTCCTACAATGAGCAGTTCTTC.

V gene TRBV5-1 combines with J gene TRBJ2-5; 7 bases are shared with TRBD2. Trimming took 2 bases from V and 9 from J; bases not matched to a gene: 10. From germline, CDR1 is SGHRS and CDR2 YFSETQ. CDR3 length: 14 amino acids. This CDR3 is CASSLGSGSAAQYF. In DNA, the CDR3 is TGCGCCAGCAGCTTAGGTAGCGGGTCGGCCGCCCAGTACTTC.

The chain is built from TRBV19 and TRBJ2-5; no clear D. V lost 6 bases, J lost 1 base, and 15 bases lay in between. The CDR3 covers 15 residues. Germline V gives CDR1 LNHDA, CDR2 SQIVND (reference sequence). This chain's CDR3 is CASRNGWGTQETQYF. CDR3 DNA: TGTGCCAGTAGAAATGGGTGGGGAACCCAAGAGACCCAGTACTTC.

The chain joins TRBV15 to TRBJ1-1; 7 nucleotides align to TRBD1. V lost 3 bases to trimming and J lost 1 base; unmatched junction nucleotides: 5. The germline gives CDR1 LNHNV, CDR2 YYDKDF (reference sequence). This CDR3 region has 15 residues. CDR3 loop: CATSRTGTENTEAFF. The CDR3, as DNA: TGTGCCACCAGCAGGACCGGGACAGAGAACACTGAAGCTTTCTTT.

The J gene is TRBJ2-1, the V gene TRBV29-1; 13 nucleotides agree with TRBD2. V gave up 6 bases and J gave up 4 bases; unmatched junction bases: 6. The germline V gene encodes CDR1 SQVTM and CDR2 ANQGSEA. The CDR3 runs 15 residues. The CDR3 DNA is TGCAGCGTGCCACAGACTAGCGGGAGGTACAATGAGCAGTTCTTC. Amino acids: CSVPQTSGRYNEQFF.

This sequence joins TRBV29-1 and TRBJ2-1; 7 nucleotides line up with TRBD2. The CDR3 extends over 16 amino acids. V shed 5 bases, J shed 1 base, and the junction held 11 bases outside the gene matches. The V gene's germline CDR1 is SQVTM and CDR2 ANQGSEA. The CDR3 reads CSVLTLLGGSYNEQFF. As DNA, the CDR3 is TGCAGCGTTTTGACCCTCTTGGGGGGGTCCTACAATGAGCAGTTCTTC.

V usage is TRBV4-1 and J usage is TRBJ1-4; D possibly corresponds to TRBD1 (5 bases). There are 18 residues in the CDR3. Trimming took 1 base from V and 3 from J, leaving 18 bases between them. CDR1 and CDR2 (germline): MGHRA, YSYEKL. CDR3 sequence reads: CASSQGRGRGGSNEKLFF. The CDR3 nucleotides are TGCGCCAGCAGCCAAGGGAGGGGTCGGGGAGGATCTAATGAAAAACTGTTTTTT.

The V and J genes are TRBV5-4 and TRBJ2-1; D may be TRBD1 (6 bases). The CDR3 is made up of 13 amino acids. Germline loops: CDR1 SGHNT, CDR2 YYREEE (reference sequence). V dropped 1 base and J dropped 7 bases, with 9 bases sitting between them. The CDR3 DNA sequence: TGTGCCAGCAGCTTGACAGGGTATAATGAGCAGTTCTTC. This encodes CASSLTGYNEQFF.

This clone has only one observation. The CDR3 nucleotides are TGTGCCAGCAGCATCGGACTAGCGGGGAGGGGTGAGCAGTTCTTC. This translates into CASSIGLAGRGEQFF. This chain connects TRBV7-9 to TRBJ2-1; 12 nucleotides agree with TRBD2. Per the germline V gene, CDR1 is SEHNR and CDR2 is FQNEAQ (reference sequence). After removal of 5 bases from V and 9 bases from J, the junction contained 8 bases not matched to a gene. The CDR3 is 15 residues long.

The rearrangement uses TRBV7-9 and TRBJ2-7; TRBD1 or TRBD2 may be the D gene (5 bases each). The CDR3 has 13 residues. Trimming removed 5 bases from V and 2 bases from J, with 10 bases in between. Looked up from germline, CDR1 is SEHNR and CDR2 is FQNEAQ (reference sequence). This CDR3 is CASSKGTAYEQYF. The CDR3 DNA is TGTGCCAGCAGCAAAGGGACCGCCTACGAGCAGTACTTC.

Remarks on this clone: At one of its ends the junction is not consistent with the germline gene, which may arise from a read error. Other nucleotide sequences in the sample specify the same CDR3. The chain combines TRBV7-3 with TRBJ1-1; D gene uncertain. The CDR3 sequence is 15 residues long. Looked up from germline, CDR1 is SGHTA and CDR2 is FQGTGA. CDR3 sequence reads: CASSLLGPMNTEAFF. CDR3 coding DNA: TGCGCCAGCAGCTTACTGGGTCCCATGAACACTGAAGCTTTCTTT. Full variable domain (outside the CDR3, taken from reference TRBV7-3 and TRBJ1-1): GAGVSQTPSNKVTEKGKYVELRCDPISGHTALYWYRQSLGQGPEFLIYFQGTGAADDSGLPNDRFFAVRPEGSVSTLKIQRTERGDSAVYLCASSLLGPMNTEAFFGQGTRLTVV.

The CDR3 region has the DNA TGTGCCAGCAGTGGGGGGTGGCAGAATCTCCCCTACGAGCAGTACTTC. Its protein is CASSGGWQNLPYEQYF. The V call is TRBV28, the J call TRBJ2-7; weak D call: TRBD2 (6 bases). V was cut by 5 bases and J by 2 bases, with 19 bases left in between. CDR3 length equals 16 residues. Germline V gene data show CDR1 as MDHEN and CDR2 as SYDVKM.

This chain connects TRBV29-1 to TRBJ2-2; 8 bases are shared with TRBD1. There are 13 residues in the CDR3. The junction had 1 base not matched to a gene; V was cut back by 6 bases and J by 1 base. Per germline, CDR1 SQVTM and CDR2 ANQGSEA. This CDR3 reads CSVDRENTGELFF. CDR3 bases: TGCAGCGTGGACAGGGAGAACACCGGGGAGCTGTTTTTT.

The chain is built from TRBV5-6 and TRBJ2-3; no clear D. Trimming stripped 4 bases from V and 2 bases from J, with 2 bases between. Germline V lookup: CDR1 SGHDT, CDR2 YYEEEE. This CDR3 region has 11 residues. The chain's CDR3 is CASSLTDTQYF. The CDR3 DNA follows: TGTGCCAGCAGCCTCACAGATACGCAGTATTTT.

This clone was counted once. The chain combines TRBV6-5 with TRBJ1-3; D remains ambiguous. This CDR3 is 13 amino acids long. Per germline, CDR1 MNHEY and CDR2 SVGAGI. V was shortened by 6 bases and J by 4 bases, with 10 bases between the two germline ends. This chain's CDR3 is CASRILGGNTIYF. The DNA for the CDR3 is TGTGCCAGCAGAATACTGGGGGGAAACACCATATATTTT.

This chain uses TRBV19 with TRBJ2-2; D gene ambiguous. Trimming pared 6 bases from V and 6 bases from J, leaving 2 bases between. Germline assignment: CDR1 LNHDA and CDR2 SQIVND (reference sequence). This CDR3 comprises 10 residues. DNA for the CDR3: TGTGCCAGTAGCCCCGGGGAGCTGTTTTTT. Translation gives CASSPGELFF.

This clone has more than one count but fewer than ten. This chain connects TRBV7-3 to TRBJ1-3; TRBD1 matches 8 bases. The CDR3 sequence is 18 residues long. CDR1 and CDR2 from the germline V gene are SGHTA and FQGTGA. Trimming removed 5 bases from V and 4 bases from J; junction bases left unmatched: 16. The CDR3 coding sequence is TGTGCCAGCAGCCCCCGGACAGGGATGAGCTTTCCCGGAAACACCATATATTTT. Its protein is CASSPRTGMSFPGNTIYF.

The CDR3 spells CATSRVSGADRAQYF. CDR3 coding DNA: TGTGCCACCAGCAGGGTGAGCGGGGCCGACCGGGCGCAGTATTTT. This chain uses TRBV15 with TRBJ2-3; 7 bases are shared with TRBD2. CDR1 LNHNV and CDR2 YYDKDF come from the germline V gene (reference sequence). V shed 3 bases, J shed 10 bases, and the junction held 13 bases outside the gene matches. CDR3 length: 15 residues.

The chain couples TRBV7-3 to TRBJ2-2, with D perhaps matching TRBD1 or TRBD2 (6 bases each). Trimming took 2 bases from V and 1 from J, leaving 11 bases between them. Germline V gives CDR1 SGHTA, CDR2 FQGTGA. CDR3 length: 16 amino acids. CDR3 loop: CASSLVGGGNTGELFF. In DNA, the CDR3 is TGTGCCAGCAGCTTAGTAGGAGGGGGGAACACCGGGGAGCTGTTTTTT.

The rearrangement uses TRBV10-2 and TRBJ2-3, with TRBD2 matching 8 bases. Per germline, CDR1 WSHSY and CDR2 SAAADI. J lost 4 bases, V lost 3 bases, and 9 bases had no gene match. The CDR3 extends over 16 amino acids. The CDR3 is CASSDLSGRSPDTQYF. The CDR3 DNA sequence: TGCGCCAGCAGTGACCTAAGCGGGAGAAGTCCAGATACGCAGTATTTT.

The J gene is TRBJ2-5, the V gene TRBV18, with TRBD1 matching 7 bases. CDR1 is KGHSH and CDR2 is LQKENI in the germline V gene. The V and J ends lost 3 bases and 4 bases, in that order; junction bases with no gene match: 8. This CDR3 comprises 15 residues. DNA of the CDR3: TGTGCCAGCTCACCCCGACAGGGTGGACGAGAGACCCAGTACTTC. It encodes CASSPRQGGRETQYF.

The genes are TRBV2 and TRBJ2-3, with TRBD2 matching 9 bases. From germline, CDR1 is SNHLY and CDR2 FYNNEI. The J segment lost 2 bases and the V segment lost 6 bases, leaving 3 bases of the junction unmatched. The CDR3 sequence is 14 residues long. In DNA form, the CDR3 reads TGTGCCAGCAGCTGGACTAGCGTCACAGATACGCAGTATTTT. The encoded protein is CASSWTSVTDTQYF.

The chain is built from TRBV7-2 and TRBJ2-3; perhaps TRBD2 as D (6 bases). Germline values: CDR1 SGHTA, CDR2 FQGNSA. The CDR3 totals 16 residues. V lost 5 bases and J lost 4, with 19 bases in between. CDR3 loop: CASSPTSLRFSDTQYF. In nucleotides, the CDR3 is TGTGCCAGCAGCCCGACTAGTTTACGGTTTTCAGATACGCAGTATTTT. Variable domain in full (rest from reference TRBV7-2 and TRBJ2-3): GAGVSQSPSNKVTEKGKDVELRCDPISGHTALYWYRQSLGQGLEFLIYFQGNSAPDKSGLPSDRFSAERTGGSVSTLTIQRTQQEDSAVYLCASSPTSLRFSDTQYFGPGTRLTVL.

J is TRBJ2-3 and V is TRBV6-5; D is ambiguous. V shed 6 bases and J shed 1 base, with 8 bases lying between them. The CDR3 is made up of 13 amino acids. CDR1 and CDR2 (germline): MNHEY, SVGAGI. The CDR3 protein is CASRRAGTDTQYF. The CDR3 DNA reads TGTGCCAGCAGACGGGCGGGCACAGATACGCAGTATTTT.